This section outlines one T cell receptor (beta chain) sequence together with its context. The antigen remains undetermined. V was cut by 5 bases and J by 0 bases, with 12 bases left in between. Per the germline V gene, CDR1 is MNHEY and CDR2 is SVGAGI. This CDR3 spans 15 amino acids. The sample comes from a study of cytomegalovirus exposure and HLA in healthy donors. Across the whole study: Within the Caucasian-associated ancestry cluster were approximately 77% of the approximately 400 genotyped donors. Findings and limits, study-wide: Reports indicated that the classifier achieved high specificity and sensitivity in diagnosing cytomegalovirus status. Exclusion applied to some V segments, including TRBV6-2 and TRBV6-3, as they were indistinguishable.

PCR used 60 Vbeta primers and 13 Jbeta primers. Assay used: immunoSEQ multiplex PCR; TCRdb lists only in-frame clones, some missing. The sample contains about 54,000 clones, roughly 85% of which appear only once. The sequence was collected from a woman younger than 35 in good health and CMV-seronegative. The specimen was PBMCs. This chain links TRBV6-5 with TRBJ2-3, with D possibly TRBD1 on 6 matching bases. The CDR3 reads CASSRQVTSTDTQYF. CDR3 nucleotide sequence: TGTGCCAGCAGTCGACAGGTTACTAGCACAGATACGCAGTATTTT.